The present T cell receptor (beta chain) was sequenced within a study of OX40 agonist ivuxolimab in advanced cancers. Study at large: Recorded diagnoses for dose-escalation patients were hepatocellular carcinoma, melanoma, renal cell or head and neck cancer. Prior anti-PD-1, anti-PD-L1 or anti-CTLA-4 therapy did not bar entry, and about 40% had some.

Study-wide results and limits: The specificity for antigen of the expanded peripheral T cells was not determined. Clones of CD4+ and CD8+ blood T cells grew by week 6 at doses of 0.1 to 3.0 mg/kg.

Worth noting for this clone: As yet, its antigen is unknown.

CDR1 and CDR2 from the germline V gene are SGDLS and YYNGEE. CDR3 length: 15 residues. Trimming left V 4 bases short and J 3 bases short, with 13 bases between. Data came from immunoSEQ multiplex PCR; TCRdb stores just in-frame clones and leaves some out. The sample yields tens of thousands of clones, roughly 84% seen once. The chain has TRBV9 and TRBJ1-4; the D gene is possibly TRBD1 (6 bases). Specimen: CD4+ or CD8+ T cells sorted from blood, collected in a trial of the OX40 agonist ivuxolimab. The sequence was obtained from an adult with an advanced solid tumor such as melanoma, head and neck, liver or kidney cancer. The CDR3 spells CASSPYREANEKLFF. The CDR3 DNA sequence: TGTGCCAGCAGCCCCTACAGGGAAGCTAATGAAAAACTGTTTTTT.